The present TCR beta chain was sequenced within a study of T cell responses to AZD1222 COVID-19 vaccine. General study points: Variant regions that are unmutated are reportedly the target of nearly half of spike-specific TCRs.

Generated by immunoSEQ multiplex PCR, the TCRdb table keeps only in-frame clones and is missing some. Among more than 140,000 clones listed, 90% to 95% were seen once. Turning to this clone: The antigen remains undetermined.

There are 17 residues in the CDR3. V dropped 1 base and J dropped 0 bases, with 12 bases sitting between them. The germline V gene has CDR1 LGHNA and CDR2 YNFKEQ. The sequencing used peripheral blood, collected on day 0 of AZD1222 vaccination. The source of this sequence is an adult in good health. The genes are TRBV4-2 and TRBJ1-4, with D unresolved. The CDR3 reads CASSQADRFATNEKLFF. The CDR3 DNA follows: TGTGCCAGCAGCCAAGCCGATCGATTCGCAACTAATGAAAAACTGTTTTTT.